These 18 T cell receptor beta chains were sequenced from one sample in a study of blood T cells in healthy people across ages. The authors ran a second PCR of roughly 6 to 12 cycles using a sample-barcoded 5' primer and a J-beta primer mix. TCRdb re-called the 5' RACE reads with MiXCR, one entry per CDR3 protein. The table has 540,000 or so distinct CDR3 sequences, less than 25% seen once. These data were also filed under a second study, of T cells of mothers and their children.

Sequencing used blood. These receptors came from a boy between 10 and 17 years old in good health.

The chain has TRBV6-5 and TRBJ2-2; 10 nucleotides agree with TRBD2. Germline CDR1 is MNHEY and CDR2 is SVGAGI. Trimming removed 6 bases from V and 3 bases from J; junction bases left unmatched: 4. The CDR3 totals 15 residues. In DNA form, the CDR3 reads TGTGCCAGCAGCCTAGCGGGAGCCGACACCGGGGAGCTGTTTTTT. Protein: CASSLAGADTGELFF.

The chain carries TRBV20-1 and TRBJ2-1; 7 bases map to TRBD2. Looked up from germline, CDR1 is DFQATT and CDR2 is SNEGSKA (reference sequence). V was clipped by 7 bases and J by 2 bases; unmatched bases: 8. The CDR3 has 14 amino acids. The CDR3 region has the DNA TGCAGTGTTGGAGCGGGGATCCCCTACAATGAGCAGTTCTTC. Translated, it gives CSVGAGIPYNEQFF.

The V gene is TRBV7-2, the J gene TRBJ1-2; D is perhaps TRBD1 (5 bases). Germline CDR1 is SGHTA and CDR2 is FQGNSA. Trimming left V 7 bases short and J 3 bases short, with 15 bases between. This CDR3 region has 14 residues. CDR3 coding DNA: TGTGCCAGCACCCCGGGGCGGCTCTACTATGGCTACACCTTC. This encodes CASTPGRLYYGYTF.

V is TRBV25-1 and J is TRBJ1-6; D remains unclear. CDR1 MGHDK and CDR2 SYGVNS come from the germline V gene. The CDR3 runs 15 residues. The V and J ends lost 2 bases and 10 bases respectively, with 15 bases between them. This chain's CDR3 is CASSEGSEKESPLHF. CDR3 sequence (DNA): TGTGCCAGCAGTGAAGGCAGCGAGAAGGAATCACCCCTCCACTTT.

For the CDR3, the DNA is TGTGCCAGCACACTTCAGGCCACCTACGAGCAGTACTTC. Translating gives CASTLQATYEQYF. The genes are TRBV28 and TRBJ2-7; no firm D call. The germline V gene encodes CDR1 MDHEN and CDR2 SYDVKM. CDR3 length: 13 amino acids. Trimming took 7 bases from V and 2 from J, leaving 12 bases between them. Full variable domain (missing parts from reference TRBV28 and TRBJ2-7): DVKVTQSSRYLVKRTGEKVFLECVQDMDHENMFWYRQDPGLGLRLIYFSYDVKMKEKGDIPEGYSVSREKKERFSLILESASTNQTSMYLCASTLQATYEQYFGPGTRLTVT.

The rearrangement links TRBV21-1 to TRBJ2-5; the table's D gene call, TRBD1, was not cross checked with the DNA. TRBV21-1 is termed a pseudogene. The CDR3 extends over 15 amino acids. The CDR3 protein is CASSPIGTERETQYF. CDR3 coding DNA: TGTGCCAGCAGTCCAATCGGGACGGAAAGAGAGACCCAGTACTTC.

V usage is TRBV7-8 and J usage is TRBJ1-2; TRBD1 matches at 9 bases. Germline CDR1 reads SGHVS; CDR2 reads FQNEAQ. This CDR3 comprises 17 residues. V shed 5 bases, J shed 3 bases, and the junction held 13 bases outside the gene matches. The CDR3 is CASSRFRDRVLDYGYTF. The CDR3 bases are TGTGCCAGCAGCCGATTCCGGGACAGGGTTTTAGACTATGGCTACACCTTC.

The gene calls are TRBV6-5 and TRBJ1-1; tentatively, D is TRBD1 (5 bases). CDR1 and CDR2 from the germline V gene are MNHEY and SVGAGI. The V end lost 6 bases, the J end lost 1 base, and 15 bases lay between the germline ends. This CDR3 contains 15 residues. The CDR3 spells CASRGLGGANTEAFF. In DNA, the CDR3 is TGTGCCAGCAGGGGACTCGGAGGGGCGAACACTGAAGCTTTCTTT.

This clonotype occurred many times. V is TRBV6-1 and J is TRBJ2-2, with 7 bases that match TRBD2. Germline V gives CDR1 MNHNS, CDR2 SASEGT. Trimming cost V 8 bases and J 3 bases; bases outside gene matches: 0. The CDR3 has 12 amino acids. DNA for the CDR3: TGTGCCAGCCGGGGGGACACCGGGGAGCTGTTTTTT. Translation: CASRGDTGELFF.

This clonotype was observed a handful of times. The chain combines TRBV9 with TRBJ1-2; D is unresolved. The CDR3 runs to 12 residues. From germline, CDR1 is SGDLS and CDR2 YYNGEE. Trimming cost V 4 bases and J 6 bases, with 10 bases left between them. The CDR3 DNA reads as TGTGCCAGCAGCACCCCGACTGATGGCTACACCTTC. It encodes CASSTPTDGYTF. The entire variable domain, with the rest obtained from reference TRBV9 and TRBJ1-2, is as follows: DSGVTQTPKHLITATGQRVTLRCSPRSGDLSVYWYQQSLDQGLQFLIQYYNGEERAKGNILERFSAQQFPDLHSELNLSSLELGDSALYFCASSTPTDGYTFGSGTRLTVV.

This clonotype was observed a few times. This chain links TRBV20-1 with TRBJ2-7, with unresolved D. The CDR3 is 11 residues long. Per germline, CDR1 DFQATT and CDR2 SNEGSKA (reference sequence). V shed 4 bases and J shed 3 bases, with 7 bases lying between them. This CDR3 is CSAILVYEQYF. The DNA of the CDR3 is TGCAGTGCTATATTAGTCTACGAGCAGTACTTC.

The V call is TRBV5-1, the J call TRBJ2-3, with D possibly being TRBD1 (5 bases). Matching the DNA end better, TRBJ1-5 makes the J call doubtful. This CDR3 comprises 18 residues. The V gene's germline CDR1 is SGHRS and CDR2 YFSETQ. CDR3 protein: CASSLGMKGRTSTDTQHF. CDR3 in DNA: TGCGCCAGCAGCTTGGGGATGAAGGGGCGAACTAGCACAGATACGCAGCATTTT.

This chain joins TRBV6-2 or TRBV6-3 and TRBJ2-3, with TRBD2 matching over 12 bases. Germline CDR1 reads MNHEY; CDR2 reads SVGEGT. J was trimmed by 4 bases and V by 0 bases; bases with no gene match: 11. CDR3 length: 19 residues. CDR3: CASSYSNLQLAGGSDTQYF. CDR3 in DNA: TGTGCCAGCAGTTACTCGAACCTCCAACTAGCGGGAGGTTCAGATACGCAGTATTTT.

This clonotype was counted between two and nine times. The V call is TRBV9, the J call TRBJ2-7; TRBD1 aligns across 10 bases. With V trimmed by 2 bases and J by 7 bases, 15 bases remained unmatched. Germline V gives CDR1 SGDLS, CDR2 YYNGEE. This CDR3 has 17 amino acids. The chain's CDR3 is CASSVDRGPSQVREQYF. DNA of the CDR3: TGTGCCAGCAGCGTTGACAGGGGGCCCTCTCAAGTGAGGGAGCAGTACTTC.

This chain uses TRBV7-9 with TRBJ2-5; no definite D call. V dropped 5 bases and J dropped 2 bases, with 18 bases sitting between them. The CDR3 contains 16 residues. CDR1 and CDR2 (germline): SEHNR, FQNEAQ (reference sequence). The DNA for the CDR3 is TGTGCCAGCAGCCTAGGCCTAAATCGGATACAAGAGACCCAGTACTTC. It yields the protein CASSLGLNRIQETQYF.

This clonotype has a count of ten or more. The V and J genes are TRBV29-1 and TRBJ2-4; no firm D call. Trimming took off 7 bases at V and 1 base at J, with 14 bases between the two ends. Germline V gives CDR1 SQVTM, CDR2 ANQGSEA. This CDR3 contains 14 residues. CDR3 loop: CSGQVAGAKNIQYF. The CDR3, as DNA: TGCAGCGGCCAGGTTGCAGGTGCCAAAAACATTCAGTACTTC.

This rearrangement joins TRBV6-1 to TRBJ2-2; no clear D gene. CDR3 length equals 14 residues. CDR1 is MNHNS, CDR2 SASEGT, per germline. The ends were cut back, 5 bases at V and 3 bases at J, with 10 bases in the middle. CDR3 amino acids: CASSPAPDTGELFF. CDR3 in DNA: TGTGCCAGCAGTCCCGCCCCGGACACCGGGGAGCTGTTTTTT.

There are many counts of this clonotype. The V call is TRBV7-9, the J call TRBJ1-4, with unresolved D. CDR1 and CDR2 (germline): SEHNR, FQNEAQ (reference sequence). V shed 4 bases and J shed 0 bases, with 3 bases lying between them. The CDR3 covers 13 residues. The CDR3 spells CASSYTTNEKLFF. The CDR3 DNA follows: TGTGCCAGCAGCTACACAACTAATGAAAAACTGTTTTTT.